This record covers a single TCR beta chain. This entry is derived from a study of cytomegalovirus exposure and HLA in healthy donors. This table comes from immunoSEQ multiplex PCR, and its TCRdb copy is limited to in-frame clones, with some not included. Of around 130,000 clones detected, about 83% appear once; the ten largest clones hold approximately 2%. The J segment lost 4 bases and the V segment lost 1 base, leaving 0 bases of the junction unmatched. The CDR3 spans 13 residues. J is TRBJ1-1 and V is TRBV5-3, with 8 bases aligning to TRBD1. TRBV5-3 is annotated as an ORF whose role is uncertain. The specimen sequenced was PBMCs. The TCR comes from a woman aged 25 to 39 in good health and CMV-seronegative. Here the CDR3 reads CARSLTGGTEAFF. In DNA, the CDR3 is TGTGCCAGAAGCTTGACAGGGGGCACTGAAGCTTTCTTT.